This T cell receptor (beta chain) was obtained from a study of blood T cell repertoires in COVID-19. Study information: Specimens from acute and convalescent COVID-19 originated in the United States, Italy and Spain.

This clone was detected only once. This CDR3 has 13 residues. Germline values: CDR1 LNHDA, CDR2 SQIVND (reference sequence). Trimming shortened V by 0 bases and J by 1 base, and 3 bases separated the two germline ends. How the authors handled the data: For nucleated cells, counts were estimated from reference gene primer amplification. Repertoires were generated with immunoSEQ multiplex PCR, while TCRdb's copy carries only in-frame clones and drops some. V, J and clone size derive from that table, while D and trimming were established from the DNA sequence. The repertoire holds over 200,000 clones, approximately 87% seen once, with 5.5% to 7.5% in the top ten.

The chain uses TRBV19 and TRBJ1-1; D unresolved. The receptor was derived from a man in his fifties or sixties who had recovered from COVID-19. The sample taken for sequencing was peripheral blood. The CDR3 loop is CASSIEQNTEAFF. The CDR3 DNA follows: TGTGCCAGTAGTATAGAACAGAACACTGAAGCTTTCTTT.